These 24 T cell receptor beta chains came from one sample sequenced in a study of T cells after posttransplantation cyclophosphamide. The repertoire was sequenced with immunoSEQ multiplex PCR; TCRdb's copy has only in-frame clones and lacks some. The sample contains 5,000 to 5,500 clones, none occurring once; about a sixth lies in the top ten. A marrow graft followed busulfan-fludarabine conditioning, with cyclophosphamide on days +3 and +4. The sequencing here drew on PBMCs, taken after allogeneic stem cell transplant with posttransplant cyclophosphamide. All receptors derive from a female patient between 30 and 40 years old who received an allogeneic stem cell transplant from an unrelated donor, was CMV-positive, and had acute and chronic GVHD. A share of the T cells may be of graft donor origin.

This clone was seen repeatedly, ten times or more. V is TRBV5-6 and J is TRBJ2-3; 9 positions match TRBD2. This CDR3 spans 14 amino acids. Germline V CDR1 and CDR2: SGHDT, YYEEEE. V dropped 0 bases and J dropped 4; count of bases not matched to a gene: 0. CDR3 sequence reads: CASSLVAGADTQYF. CDR3 sequence (DNA): TGTGCCAGCAGCTTGGTAGCGGGAGCAGATACGCAGTATTTT.

Many counts were recorded for this clone. The chain is built from TRBV27 and TRBJ2-7; tentative D call: TRBD2 (6 bases). Per the germline V gene, CDR1 is MNHEY and CDR2 is SMNVEV (reference sequence). The CDR3 has 15 residues. Trimming took off 6 bases at V and 0 bases at J, with 15 bases between the two ends. As DNA, the CDR3 is TGTGCCAGCAGCGCCTCCCCGGGACTCTCCTACGAGCAGTACTTC. This translates into CASSASPGLSYEQYF.

This clone was detected many times. This chain joins TRBV7-9 and TRBJ1-3; perhaps TRBD1 as D (5 bases). The CDR3 is made up of 15 amino acids. V shed 4 bases and J shed 0 bases, with 10 bases lying between them. Per germline, CDR1 SEHNR and CDR2 FQNEAQ (reference sequence). The CDR3 sequence: CASSWTLSSGNTIYF. DNA for the CDR3: TGTGCCAGCAGCTGGACACTTAGCTCTGGAAACACCATATATTTT.

This clone was observed at least ten times. The rearrangement links TRBV7-8 to TRBJ1-4; TRBD1 might be the D (6 bases). Germline V gene sequence: CDR1 SGHVS, CDR2 FQNEAQ. V shed 3 bases and J shed 10 bases, with 12 bases lying between them. This CDR3 has 13 amino acids. This CDR3 reads CASSFKGGGKLFF. The CDR3 DNA follows: TGTGCCAGCAGCTTTAAAGGGGGGGGAAAACTGTTTTTT.

This clone was counted at least ten times. V gene TRBV6-5 combines with J gene TRBJ2-1, with 8 bases aligning to TRBD2. V lost 4 bases to trimming and J lost 10 bases; unmatched junction nucleotides: 9. Germline V lookup: CDR1 MNHEY, CDR2 SVGAGI. The CDR3 has 14 residues. The CDR3 reads CASSLPGLGGEQFF. CDR3 sequence (DNA): TGTGCCAGCAGTTTACCGGGACTAGGGGGAGAGCAGTTCTTC.

This clone was recorded many times. CDR3 nucleotides: TGTGCCAGCAGCTTCGACAATGAGCAGTTCTTC. Its translation: CASSFDNEQFF. V usage is TRBV7-9 and J usage is TRBJ2-1; D is ambiguous. With 3 bases removed from V and 5 bases from J, the gap between germline ends came to 2 bases. Germline loops: CDR1 SEHNR, CDR2 FQNEAQ (reference sequence). The CDR3 runs to 11 residues.

This clone showed up many times. The chain employs TRBV9 and TRBJ1-3; possibly TRBD1 for D (6 bases). This CDR3 spans 16 amino acids. The germline V gene encodes CDR1 SGDLS and CDR2 YYNGEE. Trimming removed 7 bases at V and 0 bases at J, with 17 bases between. The CDR3 DNA reads TGTGCCAGCGGGCAGGGGTCCCTCCTCTCTGGAAACACCATATATTTT. This codes for CASGQGSLLSGNTIYF.

The table lists this clone with many counts. The genes are TRBV12-5 and TRBJ1-2; TRBD1 agrees at 10 bases. V trimming: 0 bases; J trimming: 7 bases; junction bases outside the gene matches: 5. Germline CDR1 reads LGHNT; CDR2 reads FRNRAP. This CDR3 has 15 residues. The CDR3 loop is CASGLVPGQGSGYTF. CDR3 sequence (DNA): TGTGCTAGTGGTTTGGTACCGGGACAGGGGAGTGGCTACACCTTC.

This clone was counted at least ten times. V and J are TRBV6-5 and TRBJ2-7; weak D call: TRBD2 (6 bases). The CDR3 has 13 residues. Trimming left V 8 bases short and J 5 bases short, with 16 bases between. Germline V gene data show CDR1 as MNHEY and CDR2 as SVGAGI. The CDR3 is CASYTPRGHEQYF. The CDR3 DNA follows: TGTGCCAGCTACACCCCGCGGGGCCACGAGCAGTACTTC.

This clone was found many times. The V gene is TRBV12-5, the J gene TRBJ2-1, with TRBD2 as a possible D gene (6 bases). Germline V CDR1 and CDR2: LGHNT, FRNRAP. The CDR3 contains 15 residues. V was shortened by 7 bases and J by 0 bases, with 13 bases between the two germline ends. As DNA, the CDR3 is TGTGCTAGTGCCCTGCGGGATAGCTCCTACAATGAGCAGTTCTTC. This codes for CASALRDSSYNEQFF. Complete variable domain (other parts from reference TRBV12-5 and TRBJ2-1): DARVTQTPRHKVTEMGQEVTMRCQPILGHNTVFWYRQTMMQGLELLAYFRNRAPLDDSGMPKDRFSAEMPDATLATLKIQPSEPRDSAVYFCASALRDSSYNEQFFGPGTRLTVL.

This clone has a count of ten or more. The V gene is TRBV5-4, the J gene TRBJ2-5, with 7 bases matching TRBD2. V dropped 1 base and J dropped 4; count of bases not matched to a gene: 1. The CDR3 is 13 amino acids. Germline values: CDR1 SGHNT, CDR2 YYREEE (reference sequence). CDR3 protein: CASSLREGETQYF. The CDR3 bases are TGTGCCAGCAGCTTGAGGGAGGGAGAGACCCAGTACTTC.

This clone is labeled large. This chain joins TRBV10-2 and TRBJ2-4; D remains unclear. This CDR3 has 10 amino acids. Germline V CDR1 and CDR2: WSHSY, SAAADI. Trimming took 3 bases from V and 15 from J, leaving 9 bases between them. The CDR3 reads CASSDSDSYF. The CDR3, as DNA: TGCGCCAGCAGTGACTCCGACTCGTACTTC.

This clone was observed many times. V gene TRBV2 combines with J gene TRBJ1-1; TRBD1 might be the D (5 bases). This CDR3 has 12 amino acids. CDR1 is SNHLY and CDR2 is FYNNEI in the germline V gene. Trimming left V 4 bases short and J 6 bases short, with 9 bases between. CDR3 sequence reads: CASSAGTAEAFF. DNA of the CDR3: TGTGCCAGCAGTGCCGGGACTGCTGAAGCTTTCTTT. Full variable domain (remainder filled in from reference TRBV2 and TRBJ1-1): EPEVTQTPSHQVTQMGQEVILRCVPISNHLYFYWYRQILGQKVEFLVSFYNNEISEKSEIFDDQFSVERPDGSNFTLKIRSTKLEDSAMYFCASSAGTAEAFFGQGTRLTVV.

This clone was recorded at least ten times. This sequence joins TRBV5-1 and TRBJ2-7; 7 bases map to TRBD2. Germline loops: CDR1 SGHRS, CDR2 YFSETQ. V was pared by 7 bases and J by 0 bases, with 10 bases of the junction left unmatched. This CDR3 is built from 15 residues. CDR3 in amino acids: CASRIFGGSSYEQYF. The CDR3, as DNA: TGCGCCAGCCGGATCTTTGGCGGGAGCTCCTACGAGCAGTACTTC.

This clone was recorded many times. V and J are TRBV7-2 and TRBJ1-5; 8 nucleotides agree with TRBD1. CDR1 and CDR2 from the germline V gene are SGHTA and FQGNSA. The CDR3 consists of 14 residues. The ends lost 0 bases at V and 7 bases at J; junction bases unmatched: 2. The chain's CDR3 is CASSLAGTGQPQHF. The CDR3 DNA follows: TGTGCCAGCAGCTTAGCGGGGACAGGACAGCCCCAGCATTTT.

This clone was observed at least ten times. The chain employs TRBV30 and TRBJ2-1, with D possibly being TRBD2 (5 bases). The CDR3 has 12 residues. From germline, CDR1 is GTSNPN and CDR2 SVGIG (reference sequence). Trimming took 2 bases from V and 12 from J, leaving 14 bases between them. The CDR3 DNA reads TGTGCCTGGAGTTCGGACTCCCCAGGGCAGTTCTTC. Protein sequence: CAWSSDSPGQFF.

In this sample, this clone turned up many times. The chain links TRBV27 to TRBJ2-4; D gene uncertain. Trimming pared 6 bases from V and 0 bases from J, leaving 12 bases between. Germline V CDR1 and CDR2: MNHEY, SMNVEV (reference sequence). CDR3 length: 15 residues. The CDR3: CASSRTIIAKNIQYF. CDR3 in DNA: TGTGCCAGCAGCCGCACTATTATAGCCAAAAACATTCAGTACTTC.

With regard to this clone: A far more abundant clone sits one base away, making this likely a read error. J is TRBJ2-7 and V is TRBV29-1, with TRBD2 matching 9 bases. Germline CDR1 reads SQVTM; CDR2 reads ANQGSEA. The CDR3 extends over 13 amino acids. The CDR3 DNA reads TGCCGCGTTGCTGGGACTAGCACCCACGAGCAGTACTTC. It translates to CRVAGTSTHEQYF.

A few counts support this clone. The rearrangement joins TRBV21-1 to TRBJ2-2; TRBD1 is the table's D call, not checked against the DNA. TRBV21-1 is termed a pseudogene. This CDR3 spans 18 amino acids. The CDR3 loop reads CASTGTGTGFKCFGELFF. The CDR3 nucleotides read TGTGCCAGCACTGGAACCGGGACAGGGTTTAAATGTTTCGGGGAGCTGTTTTTT.

The table lists this clone with many counts. The chain recombines TRBV4-1 with TRBJ1-3; D is undetermined. Germline CDR1 is MGHRA and CDR2 is YSYEKL. The CDR3 runs 15 residues. The germline V and J ends were trimmed by 4 bases and 3 bases, with 13 bases remaining between them. The DNA of the CDR3 is TGCGCCAGCAGCCCCTTGGCTCCGTATGGAAACACCATATATTTT. It specifies CASSPLAPYGNTIYF.

By sample fraction, this clone is medium-sized. The chain combines TRBV27 with TRBJ2-1; tentatively, D is TRBD2 (6 bases). The CDR3 contains 15 residues. Between the trimmed V and J ends, which lost 5 bases and 12 bases, there was a span of 23 bases. The germline gives CDR1 MNHEY, CDR2 SMNVEV (reference sequence). CDR3 protein: CASSQARDPVSAQFF. The CDR3 nucleotides are TGTGCCAGCAGTCAGGCGCGGGACCCGGTATCAGCGCAGTTCTTC.

This clone was picked up a small number of times. The chain links TRBV6-1 to TRBJ2-3; D unresolved. The CDR3 length is 13 residues. From germline, CDR1 is MNHNS and CDR2 SASEGT. Trimming pared 5 bases from V and 3 bases from J, leaving 9 bases between. The CDR3 here is CASSSQLTDTQYF. The CDR3 bases are TGTGCCAGCAGTTCTCAACTAACAGATACGCAGTATTTT.

This chain uses TRBV4-3 with TRBJ2-3; 10 positions agree with TRBD2. The J segment lost 9 bases and the V segment lost 4 bases, leaving 4 bases of the junction unmatched. Germline V gene data show CDR1 as LGHNA and CDR2 as YSLEER. CDR3 length: 13 residues. As DNA, the CDR3 is TGCGCCAGCAGCCCAGGACTAGCGGACACGCAGTATTTT. Translation gives CASSPGLADTQYF.

In this sample, this clone turned up many times. The chain joins TRBV5-1 to TRBJ1-2; 12 positions match TRBD1. This CDR3 region has 16 residues. Germline V gene lookup returns CDR1 SGHRS and CDR2 YFSETQ. V gave up 1 base and J gave up 2 bases; unmatched junction bases: 3. The CDR3 DNA is TGCGCCAGCAGCTTGACGGGGACAGGGGGCAACTATGGCTACACCTTC. This sequence encodes CASSLTGTGGNYGYTF.